This T cell receptor (beta chain) stems from a study of T cell responses to AZD1222 COVID-19 vaccine. The germline V gene has CDR1 MNHEY and CDR2 SVGAGI. CDR3 length: 15 residues. V lost 6 bases, J lost 3 bases, and 11 bases stayed unmatched. Findings and caveats of the study: An increase in Spike-specific TCR breadth and depth was observed after two AZD1222 doses. Clonal diversity was possibly underestimated; the donors were predominantly white British and more often female.

Here immunoSEQ multiplex PCR was the method, and the copy in TCRdb shows in-frame clones only, minus some. Of some 130,000 clones in the sample, 80% to 90% were seen once. On this clone: Its antigen is not identified.

Doses given second, at about 4 or about 12 weeks, were pooled. This clonotype originated in an adult who received the AZD1222 COVID-19 vaccine. This chain joins TRBV6-5 and TRBJ2-7, with 7 nucleotides matching TRBD1. The input for sequencing was peripheral blood, taken 28 days after the second AZD1222 dose. The CDR3 nucleotides are TGTGCCAGCAGCCCCGGACAGGTCCAGGTCTACGAGCAGTACTTC. This codes for CASSPGQVQVYEQYF.